This T cell receptor (beta chain) emerged from a study of blood T cells in healthy people across ages. The CDR3 has 15 residues. V trimming: 3 bases; J trimming: 3 bases; junction bases outside the gene matches: 5. A sample-barcoded 5' primer and a J-beta primer mix were used in a second PCR of roughly 7 to 11 cycles. One entry per CDR3 protein results from TCRdb running MiXCR on the 5' RACE reads. This sample has 1.5 million to 1.9 million distinct CDR3 sequences; under 55% occur once, and the top ten carry under 5%. At least ten counts were recorded for this clonotype. The study isolated at least 6.5 million PBMCs from each sample.

This TCR was recovered from a woman aged 18-30 years in good health. This chain uses TRBV12-3 or TRBV12-4 with TRBJ2-1, with 7 bases lining up with TRBD1. Sequencing was carried out using blood. The CDR3 spells CASSFRGGLYNEQFF. The CDR3 DNA reads TGTGCCAGCAGTTTCCGAGGGGGCCTCTACAATGAGCAGTTCTTC.